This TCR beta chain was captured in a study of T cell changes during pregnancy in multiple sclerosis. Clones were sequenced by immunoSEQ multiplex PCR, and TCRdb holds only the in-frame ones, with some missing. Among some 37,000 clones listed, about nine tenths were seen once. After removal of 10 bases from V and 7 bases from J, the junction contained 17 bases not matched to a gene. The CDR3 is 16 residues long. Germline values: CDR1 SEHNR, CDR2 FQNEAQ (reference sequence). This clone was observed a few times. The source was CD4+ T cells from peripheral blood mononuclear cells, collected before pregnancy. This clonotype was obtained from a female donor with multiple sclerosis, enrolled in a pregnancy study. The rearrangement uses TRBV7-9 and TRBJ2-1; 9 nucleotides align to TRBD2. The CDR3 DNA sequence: TGTGCCATTCCGCGGCCCGGGACTAGCACAGGAAATGAGCAGTTCTTC. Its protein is CAIPRPGTSTGNEQFF.